The clone carrying this TCR beta chain was seen more than once but under ten times. Its antigen is unknown. CD8 T cells were positively selected from what remained after CD4 positive selection. This specimen belongs to a study of naive and memory T cell subsets. Study-level points and caveats: Diversity fell and Gini index rose from naive through CM, EM, EMRA.

Trimming cost V 3 bases and J 3 bases, with 11 bases left between them. This CDR3 spans 15 amino acids. Germline V gene data show CDR1 as SEHNR and CDR2 as FQNEAQ (reference sequence). Both TRBC1 and TRBC2 were covered by a beta constant-region primer of two equimolar oligonucleotides. One entry per CDR3 protein results from TCRdb running MiXCR on the UMI-ligation and nested PCR reads. The table lists 130,000 to 150,000 distinct CDR3 sequences, about 17% of them singletons. The chain has TRBV7-9 and TRBJ2-2; TRBD2 might be the D (6 bases). The specimen was naive CD4+ T cells from blood. This clonotype originated in a human donor in good health. CDR3 coding DNA: TGTGCCAGCAGCTTCGGCGCGGGGCACACCGGGGAGCTGTTTTTT. It encodes CASSFGAGHTGELFF.